This T cell receptor beta chain stems from a study of read filtering for tumor transcriptome and immune sequencing. This library used 300 to 450 ng RNA and molecular barcoded adaptors spanning alpha/delta and beta/gamma chains. TCRdb itself ran the reads through MiXCR, one entry per CDR3 protein. This table holds tens of thousands of distinct CDR3 sequences, approximately 15% found once. V lost 0 bases to trimming and J lost 3 bases, with 14 bases between them. Germline lookup yields CDR1 WSHSY and CDR2 SAAADI. The CDR3 length is 16 residues. This clonotype was recorded at least ten times. The TCR was taken from a donor at least 40 years old with multiple myeloma. Sequenced sample: a population of CD138-negative cells sorted from bone marrow. The V gene is TRBV10-2, the J gene TRBJ1-1; the D gene is possibly TRBD1 (5 bases). The CDR3 spells CASSESRWGGDTEAFF. The CDR3 DNA sequence: TGCGCCAGCAGTGAGTCGAGATGGGGAGGGGACACTGAAGCTTTCTTT.